This T cell receptor (beta chain) was profiled in a study of blood T cell repertoires in COVID-19. Germline CDR1 is SGDLS and CDR2 is YYNGEE. Trimming cost V 0 bases and J 5 bases; bases outside gene matches: 11. The length of the CDR3 is 17 residues. In the source study's methods: Reference gene primers were amplified, and this amplification served to estimate nucleated cell counts. Profiled with immunoSEQ multiplex PCR; TCRdb holds only in-frame clones, not every one. V, J and clone size are those of that table, while D and trimming were read from the DNA. The sample records a few hundred thousand clones, around four fifths being singletons.

This sequence was found in a woman between 50 and 59 years old who had recovered from COVID-19. V is TRBV9 and J is TRBJ2-1; 7 nucleotides match TRBD2. Specimen: PBMCs or T cells enriched from blood (not recorded which). The CDR3 loop reads CASSVAAGLAVNNEQFF. CDR3 DNA: TGTGCCAGCAGCGTAGCAGCTGGCCTAGCGGTAAACAATGAGCAGTTCTTC.